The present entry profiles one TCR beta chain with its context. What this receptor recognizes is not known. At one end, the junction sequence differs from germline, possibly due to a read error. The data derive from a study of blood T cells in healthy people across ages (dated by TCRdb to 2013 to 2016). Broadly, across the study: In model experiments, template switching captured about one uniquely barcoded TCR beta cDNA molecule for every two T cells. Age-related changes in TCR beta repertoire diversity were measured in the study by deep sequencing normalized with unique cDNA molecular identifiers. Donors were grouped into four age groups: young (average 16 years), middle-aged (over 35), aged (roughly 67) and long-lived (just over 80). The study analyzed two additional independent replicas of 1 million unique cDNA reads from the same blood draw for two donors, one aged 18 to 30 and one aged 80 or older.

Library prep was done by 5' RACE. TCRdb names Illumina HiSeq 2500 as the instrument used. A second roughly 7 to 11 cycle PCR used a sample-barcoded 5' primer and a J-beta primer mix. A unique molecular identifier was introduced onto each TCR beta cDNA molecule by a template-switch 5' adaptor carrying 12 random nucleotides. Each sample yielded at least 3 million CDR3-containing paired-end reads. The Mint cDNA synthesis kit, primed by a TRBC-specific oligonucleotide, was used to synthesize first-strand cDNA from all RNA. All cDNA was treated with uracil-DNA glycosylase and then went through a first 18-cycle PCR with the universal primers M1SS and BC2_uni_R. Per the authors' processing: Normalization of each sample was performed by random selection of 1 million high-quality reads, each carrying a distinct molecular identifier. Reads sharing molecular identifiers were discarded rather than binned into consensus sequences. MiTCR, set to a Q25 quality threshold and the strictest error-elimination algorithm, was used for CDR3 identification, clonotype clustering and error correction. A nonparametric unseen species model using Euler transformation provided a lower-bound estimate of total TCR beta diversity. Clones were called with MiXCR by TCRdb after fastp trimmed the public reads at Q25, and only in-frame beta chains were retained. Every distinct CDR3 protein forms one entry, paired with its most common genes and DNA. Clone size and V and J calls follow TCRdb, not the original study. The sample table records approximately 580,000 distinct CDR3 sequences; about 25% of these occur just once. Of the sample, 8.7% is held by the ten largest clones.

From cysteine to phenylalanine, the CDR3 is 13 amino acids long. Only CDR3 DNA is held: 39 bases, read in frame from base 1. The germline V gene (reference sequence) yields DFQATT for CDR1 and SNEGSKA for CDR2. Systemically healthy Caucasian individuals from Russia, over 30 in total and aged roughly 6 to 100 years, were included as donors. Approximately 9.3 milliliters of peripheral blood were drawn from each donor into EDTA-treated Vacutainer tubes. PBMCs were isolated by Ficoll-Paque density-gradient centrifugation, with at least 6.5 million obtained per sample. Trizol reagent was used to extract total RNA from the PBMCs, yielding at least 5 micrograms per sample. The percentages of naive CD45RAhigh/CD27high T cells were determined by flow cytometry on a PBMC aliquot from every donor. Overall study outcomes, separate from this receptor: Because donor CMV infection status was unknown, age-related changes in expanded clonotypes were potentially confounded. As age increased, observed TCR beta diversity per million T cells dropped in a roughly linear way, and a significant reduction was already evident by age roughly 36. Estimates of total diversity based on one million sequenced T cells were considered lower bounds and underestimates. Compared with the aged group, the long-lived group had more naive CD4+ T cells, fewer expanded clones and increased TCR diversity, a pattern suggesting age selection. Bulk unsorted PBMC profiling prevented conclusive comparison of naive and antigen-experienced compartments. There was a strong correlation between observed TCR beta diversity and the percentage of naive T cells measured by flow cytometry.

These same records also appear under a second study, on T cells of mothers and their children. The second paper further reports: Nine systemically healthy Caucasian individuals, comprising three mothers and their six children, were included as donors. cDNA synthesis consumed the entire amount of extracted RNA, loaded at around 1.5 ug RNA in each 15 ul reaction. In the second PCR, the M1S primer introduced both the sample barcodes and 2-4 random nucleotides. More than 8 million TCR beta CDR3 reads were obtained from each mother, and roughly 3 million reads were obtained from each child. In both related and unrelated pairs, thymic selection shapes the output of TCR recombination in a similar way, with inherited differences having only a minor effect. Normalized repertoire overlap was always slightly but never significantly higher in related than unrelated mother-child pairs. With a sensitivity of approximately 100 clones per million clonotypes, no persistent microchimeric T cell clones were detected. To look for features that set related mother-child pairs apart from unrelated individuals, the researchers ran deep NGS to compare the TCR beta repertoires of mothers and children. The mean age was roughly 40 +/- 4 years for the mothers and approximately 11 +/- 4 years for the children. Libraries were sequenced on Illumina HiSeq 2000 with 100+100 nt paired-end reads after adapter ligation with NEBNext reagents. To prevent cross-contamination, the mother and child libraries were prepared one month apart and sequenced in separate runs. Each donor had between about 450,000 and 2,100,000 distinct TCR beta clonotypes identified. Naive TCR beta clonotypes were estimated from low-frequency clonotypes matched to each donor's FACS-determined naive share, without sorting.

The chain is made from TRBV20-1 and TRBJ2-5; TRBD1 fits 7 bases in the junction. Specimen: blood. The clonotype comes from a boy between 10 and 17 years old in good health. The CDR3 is CSASGTEQDTQYF. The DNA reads TGCAGTGCTAGCGGGACAGAACAAGATACCCAGTACTTC.